This T cell receptor (beta chain) comes out of a study of vaccination and CD4 T cells after COVID-19. Looking at the study overall: Six males and four females, two of them Hispanic, were enrolled as convalescents.

About this clonotype: Its specificity is unknown.

The CDR3 is 14 residues long. Germline loops: CDR1 MNHEY, CDR2 SVGEGT. The V and J ends lost 3 bases and 3 bases respectively, with 11 bases between them. Noted treatment: roughly 11-day PBMC culture with coronavirus spike peptide pools or control peptides (ViraFEST assay). CD4+ T cells that had been cultured provided DNA sequenced with the Oncomine TCR Beta short-read assay. TCRdb re-called the PCR reads with MiXCR, one entry per CDR3 protein. The data contain roughly 20,000 distinct CDR3 sequences, about 42% of them singletons. This chain connects TRBV6-2 or TRBV6-3 to TRBJ1-1; TRBD1 might be the D (6 bases). The source is a human donor who had recovered from COVID-19. The source was CD4+ T cells from blood, cultured in vitro, collected before SARS-CoV-2 vaccination. The CDR3, as DNA: TGTGCCAGCAGTTATAGGGACACCTACACTGAAGCTTTCTTT. Its translation: CASSYRDTYTEAFF.